These 29 T cell receptor beta chains originate from one sample sequenced in a study of CD8 T cells in ankylosing spondylitis. TCRdb analysed the 5' RACE reads with MiXCR anew, one entry per CDR3 protein. Counted here are some 120,000 distinct CDR3 sequences, approximately 6.8% occurring once; the ten biggest clones make up 10% to 15%. The sample comprised blood, either unsorted or a sorted T cell fraction (not recorded which). Source of these receptors: a male donor with ankylosing spondylitis or in good health (not recorded which).

The table lists this clonotype with many counts. The V call is TRBV19, the J call TRBJ1-6, with no clear D. Trimming removed 4 bases at V and 5 bases at J, with 6 bases between. From germline, CDR1 is LNHDA and CDR2 SQIVND (reference sequence). This CDR3 region has 13 residues. The CDR3 loop reads CASSRVNNSPLHF. The CDR3 DNA reads as TGTGCCAGTAGTAGAGTGAATAATTCACCCCTCCACTTT.

This clonotype was counted ten times or more. V usage is TRBV5-1 and J usage is TRBJ1-2; D ambiguous. V lost 7 bases and J 4 bases, leaving 14 bases between the germline ends. The CDR3 covers 13 residues. CDR1 is SGHRS, CDR2 YFSETQ, per germline. In DNA form, the CDR3 reads TGCGCCAGCGGAGACTCTTCCCCCTATGGCTACACCTTC. Translation gives CASGDSSPYGYTF.

This clonotype was recorded at least ten times. This rearrangement joins TRBV5-1 to TRBJ1-5; the D gene is possibly TRBD1 (5 bases). The germline gives CDR1 SGHRS, CDR2 YFSETQ. V was cut by 4 bases and J by 3 bases, with 14 bases left in between. The CDR3 is made up of 15 amino acids. The chain's CDR3 is CASSPGTANNQPQHF. The CDR3 DNA reads TGCGCCAGCAGCCCTGGGACGGCGAACAATCAGCCCCAGCATTTT. Drawing the rest from reference TRBV5-1 and TRBJ1-5, the complete variable domain is KAGVTQTPRYLIKTRGQQVTLSCSPISGHRSVSWYQQTPGQGLQFLFEYFSETQRNKGNFPGRFSGRQFSNSRSEMNVSTLELGDSALYLCASSPGTANNQPQHFGDGTRLSIL.

This clonotype was counted many times. The V and J genes are TRBV5-1 and TRBJ1-1, with a possible D match to TRBD1 (6 bases). Trimming took 0 bases from V and 7 from J, leaving 13 bases between them. The germline V gene encodes CDR1 SGHRS and CDR2 YFSETQ. CDR3 length: 14 amino acids. The CDR3 spells CASSLAQGPIEAFF. The CDR3 DNA sequence: TGCGCCAGCAGCTTGGCCCAGGGGCCTATTGAAGCTTTCTTT.

This clonotype was detected many times. The rearrangement joins TRBV3-1 to TRBJ2-5; no definite D call. Trimming removed 0 bases from V and 5 bases from J, with 13 bases in between. This CDR3 is 15 amino acids long. CDR1 is LGHDT, CDR2 YNNKEL, per germline (reference sequence). In DNA form, the CDR3 reads TGTGCCAGCAGCCAAGATCTTGGACCCCGCGAGACCCAGTACTTC. It specifies CASSQDLGPRETQYF.

The chain is built from TRBV7-2 and TRBJ1-1; 7 nucleotides match TRBD1. Germline V gives CDR1 SGHTA, CDR2 FQGNSA. J was trimmed by 3 bases and V by 8 bases; bases with no gene match: 6. The CDR3 totals 13 residues. CDR3 residues: CASAGQGDTEAFF. The CDR3 DNA is TGTGCCAGCGCCGGGCAGGGGGACACTGAAGCTTTCTTT.

V usage is TRBV27 and J usage is TRBJ1-6; no reliable D call. Trimming left V 2 bases short and J 4 bases short, with 6 bases between. CDR1 MNHEY and CDR2 SMNVEV come from the germline V gene (reference sequence). The CDR3 has 14 residues. The CDR3 loop is CASSLNWYNSPLHF. The CDR3 DNA reads as TGTGCCAGCAGTTTAAACTGGTATAATTCACCCCTCCACTTT.

This clonotype was observed at least ten times. The CDR3 loop reads CASSQVTSGGQTYNEQFF. CDR3 DNA sequence: TGCGCCAGCAGCCAAGTTACTAGCGGGGGGCAGACCTACAATGAGCAGTTCTTC. The chain is built from TRBV4-1 and TRBJ2-1; 12 bases are shared with TRBD2. V lost 1 base, J lost 2 bases, and 6 bases stayed unmatched. Germline CDR1 reads MGHRA; CDR2 reads YSYEKL. The length of the CDR3 is 18 residues.

This clonotype occurred many times. The gene calls are TRBV11-3 and TRBJ2-3; D might be TRBD1 or TRBD2, each matching 5 bases. This CDR3 has 16 amino acids. The V and J ends lost 4 bases and 0 bases respectively, with 14 bases between them. Germline V gene data show CDR1 as SGHNT and CDR2 as YENEEA. The CDR3 nucleotides read TGTGCCAGCAGCTCAGGGACCTCCGTAAGCACAGATACGCAGTATTTT. This codes for CASSSGTSVSTDTQYF.

This clonotype was seen repeatedly, ten times or more. The gene calls are TRBV19 and TRBJ2-7; D perhaps matches TRBD2 (6 bases). The CDR3 has 14 amino acids. The V end was cut by 2 bases, the J end by 0 bases, with 8 bases between. Germline V gene data show CDR1 as LNHDA and CDR2 as SQIVND (reference sequence). Here the CDR3 DNA reads TGTGCCAGTAGTATACGGGGGAGCTCCTACGAGCAGTACTTC. Amino acid sequence: CASSIRGSSYEQYF.

This clonotype has ten or more counts. The rearrangement joins TRBV20-1 to TRBJ2-3, with TRBD2 matching 11 bases. CDR1 DFQATT and CDR2 SNEGSKA come from the germline V gene (reference sequence). The trim removed 5 bases at V and 4 bases at J, leaving 8 bases unmatched. This CDR3 contains 15 residues. The CDR3 nucleotides read TGCAGTGCTCTTATAGCGGGAGGGCCCCCAGATACGCAGTATTTT. It specifies CSALIAGGPPDTQYF.

Comments on this clonotype: A clone one base away is much larger, so this may be a read error. CDR3 in DNA: TGCAGCCCGGTTAGACGGCAGAACACTGAAGCTTTCTTT. This encodes CSPVRRQNTEAFF. This chain uses TRBV29-1 with TRBJ1-1; no reliable D call. The CDR3 is made up of 13 amino acids. V was pared by 8 bases and J by 1 base, with 14 bases between. Germline CDR1 reads SQVTM; CDR2 reads ANQGSEA.

The table lists this clonotype with many counts. The V gene is TRBV20-1, the J gene TRBJ2-5; 10 bases agree with TRBD2. Germline-derived CDR1 and CDR2 are DFQATT and SNEGSKA (reference sequence). The CDR3 has 17 residues. V lost 0 bases, J lost 5 bases, and 12 bases stayed unmatched. CDR3 residues: CSARDWSSGSIRETQYF. CDR3 DNA: TGCAGTGCTAGAGATTGGTCTAGCGGGAGCATTAGGGAGACCCAGTACTTC.

This clonotype was observed at least ten times. This chain links TRBV6-5 with TRBJ1-2; D is undetermined. The CDR3 is 11 amino acids. Per the germline V gene, CDR1 is MNHEY and CDR2 is SVGAGI. Trimming removed 4 bases at V and 4 bases at J, with 4 bases between. Written as DNA, the CDR3 is TGTGCCAGCAGTTGGGGCTATGGCTACACCTTC. As protein: CASSWGYGYTF.

This clonotype was counted at least ten times. The rearrangement links TRBV5-6 to TRBJ2-1, with 10 bases fitting TRBD1. Losses at the gene ends were 4 bases for V and 5 bases for J; bases not matched to a gene: 6. The CDR3 spans 15 residues. Per germline, CDR1 SGHDT and CDR2 YYEEEE. CDR3 in amino acids: CASSPGQGPNNEQFF. CDR3 in DNA: TGTGCCAGCAGCCCGGGACAGGGGCCAAACAATGAGCAGTTCTTC.

This clonotype was observed at least ten times. The chain links TRBV7-2 to TRBJ1-1; no definite D call. Trimming removed 4 bases at V and 3 bases at J, with 9 bases between. This CDR3 spans 13 amino acids. Germline CDR1 and CDR2: SGHTA and FQGNSA. CDR3 region: CASSSQEHTEAFF. In DNA, the CDR3 is TGTGCCAGCAGCTCCCAGGAACACACTGAAGCTTTCTTT.

Ten or more counts support this clonotype. The chain uses TRBV7-2 and TRBJ1-2, with D hard to call. There are 12 residues in the CDR3. Germline V gene data show CDR1 as SGHTA and CDR2 as FQGNSA. V was pared by 5 bases and J by 7 bases, with 11 bases between. DNA of the CDR3: TGTGCCAGCAGCCCTCGAAAGGGTGGCTACACCTTC. Translation: CASSPRKGGYTF.

This clonotype was observed at least ten times. The chain joins TRBV20-1 to TRBJ2-7; the match to TRBD2 covers 8 bases. The CDR3 loop spans 17 amino acids. After removal of 6 bases from V and 0 bases from J, the junction contained 16 bases not matched to a gene. The V gene's germline CDR1 is DFQATT and CDR2 SNEGSKA (reference sequence). The CDR3 is CSATTLAGPDHSYEQYF. DNA of the CDR3: TGCAGTGCAACAACCTTAGCGGGACCCGATCACTCCTACGAGCAGTACTTC.

This sequence joins TRBV30 and TRBJ2-2; D ambiguous. The CDR3 length is 14 residues. Germline CDR1 is GTSNPN and CDR2 is SVGIG (reference sequence). Trimming left V 2 bases short and J 0 bases short, with 7 bases between. The CDR3 DNA reads as TGTGCCTGGAGTTCTCGCCCGAACACCGGGGAGCTGTTTTTT. This sequence encodes CAWSSRPNTGELFF.

This clonotype was recorded many times. The chain combines TRBV7-8 with TRBJ2-4, with 11 bases fitting TRBD2. Trimming removed 2 bases from V and 9 bases from J; junction bases left unmatched: 12. This CDR3 is built from 17 residues. Germline CDR1 SGHVS, CDR2 FQNEAQ. The CDR3 DNA is TGTGCCAGCAGCTTAATGTCGACTAGCGGGAATAGCGGCATTCAGTACTTC. Translated: CASSLMSTSGNSGIQYF.

This clonotype was found many times. The V gene is TRBV6-5, the J gene TRBJ1-2, with D tentatively TRBD1 (6 bases). Per germline, CDR1 MNHEY and CDR2 SVGAGI. This CDR3 comprises 15 residues. V was trimmed by 4 bases and J by 5 bases, leaving 17 bases between them. The DNA of the CDR3 is TGTGCCAGCAGTTTAATGGGACATGGAAGATATGGCTACACCTTC. Translated: CASSLMGHGRYGYTF.

This clonotype was picked up a small number of times. The CDR3 region has the DNA TGTGCCAGCACCCCCGCTCAGGCATACCAAGAGACCCAGTACTTC. Protein product: CASTPAQAYQETQYF. The gene calls are TRBV25-1 and TRBJ2-5, with D uncertain. Between the trimmed V and J ends, which lost 7 bases and 0 bases, there was a span of 15 bases. The length of the CDR3 is 15 residues. Germline V lookup: CDR1 MGHDK, CDR2 SYGVNS.

This clonotype was counted ten times or more. The chain recombines TRBV5-1 with TRBJ2-7; TRBD1 might be the D (6 bases). The germline V and J ends were trimmed by 2 bases and 2 bases, with 8 bases remaining between them. The CDR3 contains 13 residues. CDR1 SGHRS and CDR2 YFSETQ come from the germline V gene. The CDR3 nucleotides read TGCGCCAGCAGCTTCCAGGGGACCTACGAGCAGTACTTC. Its protein product is CASSFQGTYEQYF.

This clonotype was observed at least ten times. The chain is built from TRBV5-1 and TRBJ1-1; a possible D gene is TRBD1 (5 bases). In germline, CDR1 is SGHRS, CDR2 YFSETQ. The CDR3 sequence is 17 residues long. V lost 0 bases to trimming and J lost 4 bases, with 19 bases between them. The CDR3 bases are TGCGCCAGCAGCTTGGCCTTCTTAGGTTTGAGGGGCACTGAAGCTTTCTTT. The encoded protein is CASSLAFLGLRGTEAFF.

This clonotype has at least ten counts. The chain uses TRBV10-3 and TRBJ1-4; D is uncertain. V dropped 6 bases and J dropped 8 bases, with 10 bases sitting between them. The CDR3 spans 12 residues. Germline CDR1 ENHRY, CDR2 SYGVKD. The CDR3 region has the DNA TGTGCCATCAGCCGGGAGGGAGAAAAACTGTTTTTT. It yields the protein CAISREGEKLFF.

This clonotype was detected many times. The chain combines TRBV2 with TRBJ1-2, with 7 bases aligning to TRBD1. Per the germline V gene, CDR1 is SNHLY and CDR2 is FYNNEI. V shed 4 bases, J shed 5 bases, and the junction held 10 bases outside the gene matches. CDR3 length: 15 amino acids. The CDR3 spells CASSAAEQGRYGYTF. CDR3 coding DNA: TGTGCCAGCAGTGCAGCCGAACAGGGGCGATATGGCTACACCTTC.

This clonotype was seen more than once but under ten times. The J gene is TRBJ2-2, the V gene TRBV10-3; tentatively, D is TRBD2 (6 bases). Germline V CDR1 and CDR2: ENHRY, SYGVKD. CDR3 length: 15 amino acids. Trimming pared 5 bases from V and 0 bases from J, leaving 10 bases between. CDR3 loop: CAISFSGTNTGELFF. Written as DNA, the CDR3 is TGTGCCATCAGTTTTAGCGGCACGAACACCGGGGAGCTGTTTTTT.

At least ten counts were recorded for this clonotype. V is TRBV7-2 and J is TRBJ2-3; TRBD1 or TRBD2 may be the D gene (5 bases each). The CDR3 is 13 amino acids. CDR1 and CDR2 from the germline V gene are SGHTA and FQGNSA. The germline V and J ends were trimmed by 3 bases and 5 bases, with 9 bases remaining between them. Written as DNA, the CDR3 is TGTGCCAGCAGCTTGGGGGAGAAAGATACGCAGTATTTT. Residues: CASSLGEKDTQYF.

This clonotype showed up many times. V usage is TRBV29-1 and J usage is TRBJ1-2; the D gene is possibly TRBD1 (5 bases). V lost 7 bases to trimming and J lost 2 bases, with 14 bases between them. CDR1 is SQVTM and CDR2 is ANQGSEA in the germline V gene. This CDR3 is built from 13 residues. In nucleotides, the CDR3 is TGCAGCGCTTCCGGGGGGAAGAACTATGGCTACACCTTC. Translated: CSASGGKNYGYTF.